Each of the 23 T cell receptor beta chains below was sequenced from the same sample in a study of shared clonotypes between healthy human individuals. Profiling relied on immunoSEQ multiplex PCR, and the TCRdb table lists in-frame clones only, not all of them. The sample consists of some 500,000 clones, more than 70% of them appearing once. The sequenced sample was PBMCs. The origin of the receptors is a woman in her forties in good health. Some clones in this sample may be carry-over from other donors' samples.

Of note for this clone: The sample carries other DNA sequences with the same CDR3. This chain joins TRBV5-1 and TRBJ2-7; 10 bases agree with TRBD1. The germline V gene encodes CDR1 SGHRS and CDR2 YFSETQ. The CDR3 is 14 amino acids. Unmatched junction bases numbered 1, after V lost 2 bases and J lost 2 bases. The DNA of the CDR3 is TGCGCCAGCAGCTTAGGGACAGGGGCCTACGAGCAGTACTTC. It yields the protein CASSLGTGAYEQYF.

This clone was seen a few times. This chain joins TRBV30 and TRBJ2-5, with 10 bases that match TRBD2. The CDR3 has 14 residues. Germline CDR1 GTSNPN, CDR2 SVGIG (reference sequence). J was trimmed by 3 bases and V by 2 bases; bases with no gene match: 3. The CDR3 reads CAWSPGTSEETQYF. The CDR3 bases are TGTGCCTGGAGTCCTGGGACTAGCGAAGAGACCCAGTACTTC.

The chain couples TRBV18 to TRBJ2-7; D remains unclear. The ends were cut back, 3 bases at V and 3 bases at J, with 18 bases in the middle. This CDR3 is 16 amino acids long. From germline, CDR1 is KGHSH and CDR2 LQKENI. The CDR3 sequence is CASSPSLPELSYEQYF. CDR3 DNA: TGTGCCAGCTCACCGTCTCTGCCGGAACTGAGCTACGAGCAGTACTTC.

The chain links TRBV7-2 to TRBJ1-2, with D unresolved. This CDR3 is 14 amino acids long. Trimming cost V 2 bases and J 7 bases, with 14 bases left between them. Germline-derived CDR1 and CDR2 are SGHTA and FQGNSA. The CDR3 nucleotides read TGTGCCAGCAGCTTAAACGGGGAACTCCTTGGCTACACCTTC. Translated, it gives CASSLNGELLGYTF.

CDR3 protein: CASSVGAGTEVYGYTF. The CDR3 bases are TGTGCCAGCAGCGTAGGGGCTGGGACGGAGGTCTATGGCTACACCTTC. The gene calls are TRBV9 and TRBJ1-2, with D perhaps TRBD1 (5 bases). Per germline, CDR1 SGDLS and CDR2 YYNGEE. The V end was cut by 0 bases, the J end by 4 bases, with 16 bases between. This CDR3 contains 16 residues.

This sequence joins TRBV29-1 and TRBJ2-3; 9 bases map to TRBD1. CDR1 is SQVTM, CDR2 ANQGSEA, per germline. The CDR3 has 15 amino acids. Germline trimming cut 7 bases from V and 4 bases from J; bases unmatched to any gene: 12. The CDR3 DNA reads TGCAGCGGAAACAGGGGGCAGGAAGGAGCAGATACGCAGTATTTT. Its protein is CSGNRGQEGADTQYF.

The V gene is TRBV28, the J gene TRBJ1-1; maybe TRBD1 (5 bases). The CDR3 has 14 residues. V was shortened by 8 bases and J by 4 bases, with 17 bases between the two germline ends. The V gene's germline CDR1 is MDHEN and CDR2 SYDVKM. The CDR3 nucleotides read TGTGCCAGCTCCCGTCTCAGCGGGGGCACTGAAGCTTTCTTT. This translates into CASSRLSGGTEAFF.

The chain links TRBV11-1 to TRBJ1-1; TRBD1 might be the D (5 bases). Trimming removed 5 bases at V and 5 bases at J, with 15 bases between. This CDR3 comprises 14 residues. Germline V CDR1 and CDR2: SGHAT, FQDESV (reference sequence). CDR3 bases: TGTGCCAGCAGCCCTCGAGGGGCTTGGACTGAAGCTTTCTTT. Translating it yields CASSPRGAWTEAFF.

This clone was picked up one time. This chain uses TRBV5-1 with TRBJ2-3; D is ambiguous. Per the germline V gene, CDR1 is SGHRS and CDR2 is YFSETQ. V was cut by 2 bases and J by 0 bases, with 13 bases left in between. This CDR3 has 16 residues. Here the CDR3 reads CASSFYLFSSTDTQYF. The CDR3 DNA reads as TGCGCCAGCAGCTTTTATCTCTTCTCTAGCACAGATACGCAGTATTTT.

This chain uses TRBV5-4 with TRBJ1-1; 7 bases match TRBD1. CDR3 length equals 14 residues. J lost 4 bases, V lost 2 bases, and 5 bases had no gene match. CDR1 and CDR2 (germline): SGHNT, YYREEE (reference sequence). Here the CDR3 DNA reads TGTGCCAGCAGCTTAGGGGGCGGGGGCACTGAAGCTTTCTTT. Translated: CASSLGGGGTEAFF.

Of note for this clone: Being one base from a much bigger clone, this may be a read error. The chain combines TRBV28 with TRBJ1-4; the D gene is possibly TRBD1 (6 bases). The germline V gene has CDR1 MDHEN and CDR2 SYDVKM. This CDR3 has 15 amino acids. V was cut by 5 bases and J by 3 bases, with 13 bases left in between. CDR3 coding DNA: TGTGCCAGCAGTAAATCAAGGGGGTCTAATGAAAAACTGTTTTTT. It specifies CASSKSRGSNEKLFF.

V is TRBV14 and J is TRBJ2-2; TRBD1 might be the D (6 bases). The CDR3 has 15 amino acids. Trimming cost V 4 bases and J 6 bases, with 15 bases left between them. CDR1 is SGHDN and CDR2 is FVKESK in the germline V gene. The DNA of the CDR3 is TGTGCCAGCAGCCGGAGGACAGTTTCCCCCGGGGAGCTGTTTTTT. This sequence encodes CASSRRTVSPGELFF.

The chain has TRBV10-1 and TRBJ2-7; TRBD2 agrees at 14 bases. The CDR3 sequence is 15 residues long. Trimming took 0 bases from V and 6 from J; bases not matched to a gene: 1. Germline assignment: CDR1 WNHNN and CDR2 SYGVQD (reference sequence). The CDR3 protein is CASSESGTSGSEQYF. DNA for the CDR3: TGCGCCAGCAGTGAGTCGGGGACTAGCGGGAGCGAGCAGTACTTC.

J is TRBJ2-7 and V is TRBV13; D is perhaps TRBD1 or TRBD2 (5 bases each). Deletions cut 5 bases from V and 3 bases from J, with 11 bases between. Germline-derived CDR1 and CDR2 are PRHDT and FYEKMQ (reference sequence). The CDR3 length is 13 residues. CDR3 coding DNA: TGTGCCAGCAGCCCCGAGGGGCTCTACGAGCAGTACTTC. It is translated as CASSPEGLYEQYF.

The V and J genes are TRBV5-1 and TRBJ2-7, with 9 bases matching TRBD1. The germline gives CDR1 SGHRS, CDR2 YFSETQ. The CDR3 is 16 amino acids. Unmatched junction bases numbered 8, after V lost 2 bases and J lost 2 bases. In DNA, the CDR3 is TGCGCCAGCAGCTTTACGGGGACAGGGTGGACCTACGAGCAGTACTTC. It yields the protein CASSFTGTGWTYEQYF.

Here the CDR3 reads CASSGGGRSDEQYF. In nucleotides, the CDR3 is TGTGCCAGCAGCGGTGGAGGGAGAAGCGACGAGCAGTACTTC. The chain carries TRBV5-4 and TRBJ2-5, with a weak D call TRBD2 (6 bases). The DNA end is more similar to TRBJ2-7, so the J call may be wrong. CDR3 length equals 14 residues. The germline gives CDR1 SGHNT, CDR2 YYREEE (reference sequence).

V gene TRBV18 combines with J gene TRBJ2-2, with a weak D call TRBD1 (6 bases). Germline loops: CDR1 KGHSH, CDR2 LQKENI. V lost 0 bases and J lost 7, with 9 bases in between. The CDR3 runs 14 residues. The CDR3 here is CASSPPQGIGELFF. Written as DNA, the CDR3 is TGTGCCAGCTCACCACCACAGGGTATCGGGGAGCTGTTTTTT.

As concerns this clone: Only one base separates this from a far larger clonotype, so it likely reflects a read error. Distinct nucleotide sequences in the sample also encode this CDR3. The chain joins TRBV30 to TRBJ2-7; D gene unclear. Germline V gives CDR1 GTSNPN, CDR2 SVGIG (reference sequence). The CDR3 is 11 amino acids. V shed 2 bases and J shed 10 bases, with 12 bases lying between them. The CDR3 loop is CAWSLGETQYF. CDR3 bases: TGTGCCTGGAGTCTTGGAGAGACACAGTACTTC.

In nucleotides, the CDR3 is TGCGCCAGCAGCCAAAGCGGACTTGGTAGCACAGATACGCAGTATTTT. Its protein is CASSQSGLGSTDTQYF. This rearrangement joins TRBV5-1 to TRBJ2-3; D is possibly TRBD2 (5 bases). The CDR3 sequence is 16 residues long. Trimming shortened V by 4 bases and J by 0 bases, and 15 bases separated the two germline ends. CDR1 and CDR2 (germline): SGHRS, YFSETQ.

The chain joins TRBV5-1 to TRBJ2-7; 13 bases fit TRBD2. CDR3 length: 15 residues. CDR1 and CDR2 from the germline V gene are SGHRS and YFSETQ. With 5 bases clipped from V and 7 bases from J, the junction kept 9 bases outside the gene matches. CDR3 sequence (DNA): TGCGCCAGCAGTTCCGGGACTAGCGGGACGGGGGAGCAGTACTTC. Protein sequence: CASSSGTSGTGEQYF.

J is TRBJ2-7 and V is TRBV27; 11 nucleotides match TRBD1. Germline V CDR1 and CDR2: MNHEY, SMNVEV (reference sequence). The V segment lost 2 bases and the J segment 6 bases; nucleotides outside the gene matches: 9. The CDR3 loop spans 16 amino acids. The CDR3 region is CASSLSRDRGLVEQYF. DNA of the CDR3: TGTGCCAGCAGTTTAAGCCGGGACAGGGGGTTGGTCGAGCAGTACTTC.

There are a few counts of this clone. CDR3 bases: TGTGCCAGCTCACAGGGACTAGCGGGACCCGGCGGGCAGTACTTC. Translation: CASSQGLAGPGGQYF. The V gene is TRBV18, the J gene TRBJ2-7, with TRBD2 identical over 13 bases. Trimming at V came to 4 bases and at J to 9 bases, leaving 9 bases not matched to a gene. The CDR3 length is 15 residues. Germline CDR1 KGHSH, CDR2 LQKENI. The full variable domain, completed using reference TRBV18 and TRBJ2-7, is NAGVMQNPRHLVRRRGQEARLRCSPMKGHSHVYWYRQLPEEGLKFMVYLQKENIIDESGMPKERFSAEFPKEGPSILRIQQVVRGDSAAYFCASSQGLAGPGGQYFGPGTRLTVT.

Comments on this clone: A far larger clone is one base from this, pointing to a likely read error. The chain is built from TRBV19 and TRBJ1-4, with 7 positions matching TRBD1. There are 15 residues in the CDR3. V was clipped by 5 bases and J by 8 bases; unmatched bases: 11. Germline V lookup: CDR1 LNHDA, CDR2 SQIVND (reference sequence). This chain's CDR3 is CASSPFGTASEKLFF. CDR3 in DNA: TGTGCCAGTAGTCCCTTTGGGACAGCCTCCGAAAAACTGTTTTTT.